Following are 28 T cell receptor beta chains from one sample sequenced in a study of Ad26.COV2.S vaccination and SARS-CoV-2 variants (dated by TCRdb to the early 2020s). The treatment or condition label, as the study defines it: around 19 received Ad26.COV2.S at low or high dose, single or two shots; about 5 received placebo; per-sample allocation not given. For vaccine and placebo recipients, repertoires were sequenced using samples collected on day 63 after the first injection. The library was generated by the immunoSEQ multiplex PCR assay. The source is immuneACCESS, and TCRdb retained only in-frame sequences with V and J called. Part of the clones is not carried over; for the studies checked, unresolved V genes explain less than half of this, and the remainder is unexplained. The sample includes around 270,000 clones, with approximately 88% observed a single time. The top ten clones comprise 2.9% of the sample.

Sequences were derived from peripheral blood, sampled in a trial of Ad26.COV2.S vaccine versus placebo. These receptors all stem from a person between 18 and 60 years old who received the Ad26.COV2.S COVID-19 vaccine or a placebo.

This clone has just a few counts. The rearrangement joins TRBV29-1 to TRBJ1-4; 8 bases agree with TRBD1. Unmatched junction bases numbered 12, after V lost 7 bases and J lost 14 bases. The germline gives CDR1 SQVTM, CDR2 ANQGSEA. The CDR3 totals 12 residues. The CDR3 protein is CSALSDRGVLFF. The CDR3 nucleotides read TGCAGCGCCCTAAGCGACAGGGGCGTCCTGTTTTTT. The full variable domain, rest sourced from reference TRBV29-1 and TRBJ1-4, is SAVISQKPSRDICQRGTSLTIQCQVDSQVTMMFWYRQQPGQSLTLIATANQGSEATYESGFVIDKFPISRPNLTFSTLTVSNMSPEDSSIYLCSALSDRGVLFFGSGTQLSVL.

In DNA form, the CDR3 reads TGTGCCAGTAGCCTTCCGGGACAGGGCTGGGGCTACACCTTC. Protein product: CASSLPGQGWGYTF. The chain carries TRBV19 and TRBJ1-2, with 9 bases matching TRBD1. The CDR3 consists of 14 residues. V trimming: 6 bases; J trimming: 8 bases; junction bases outside the gene matches: 10. In germline, CDR1 is LNHDA, CDR2 SQIVND (reference sequence).

This clone was seen a few times. The chain recombines TRBV9 with TRBJ1-2; D is unclear. V was trimmed by 0 bases and J by 4 bases, leaving 10 bases between them. Looked up from germline, CDR1 is SGDLS and CDR2 is YYNGEE. The CDR3 length is 14 residues. CDR3 region: CASSVEWSGYGYTF. The CDR3 region has the DNA TGTGCCAGCAGCGTAGAGTGGAGTGGCTATGGCTACACCTTC.

V gene TRBV10-3 combines with J gene TRBJ2-1; unclear D gene. The CDR3 has 13 amino acids. Germline V CDR1 and CDR2: ENHRY, SYGVKD. The V end lost 7 bases, the J end lost 5 bases, and 12 bases lay between the germline ends. The CDR3 spells CAIKGYQDNEQFF. The DNA for the CDR3 is TGTGCCATCAAGGGCTACCAAGACAATGAGCAGTTCTTC.

The gene calls are TRBV6-2 or TRBV6-3 and TRBJ1-2; perhaps TRBD1 as D (6 bases). The length of the CDR3 is 16 residues. V lost 2 bases and J 8 bases, leaving 21 bases between the germline ends. CDR1 is MNHEY and CDR2 is SVGEGT in the germline V gene. This chain's CDR3 is CASSYIPRTEVRGYTF. For the CDR3, the DNA is TGTGCCAGCAGTTACATCCCCCGGACAGAAGTGCGCGGCTACACCTTC.

V and J are TRBV7-3 and TRBJ2-1; TRBD2 might be the D (6 bases). Trimming removed 0 bases at V and 4 bases at J, with 10 bases between. The CDR3 spans 15 residues. In germline, CDR1 is SGHTA, CDR2 FQGTGA. The CDR3 is CASSLTGLGYNEQFF. In nucleotides, the CDR3 is TGTGCCAGCAGCTTAACGGGACTCGGGTACAATGAGCAGTTCTTC. The variable domain in full, completed from reference TRBV7-3 and TRBJ2-1, reads GAGVSQTPSNKVTEKGKYVELRCDPISGHTALYWYRQSLGQGPEFLIYFQGTGAADDSGLPNDRFFAVRPEGSVSTLKIQRTERGDSAVYLCASSLTGLGYNEQFFGPGTRLTVL.

The V call is TRBV4-1, the J call TRBJ1-3; no firm D call. Germline lookup yields CDR1 MGHRA and CDR2 YSYEKL. The V and J ends lost 0 bases and 0 bases respectively, with 12 bases between them. The length of the CDR3 is 17 residues. CDR3 sequence reads: CASSQDLGGRSGNTIYF. CDR3 DNA: TGCGCCAGCAGCCAAGATCTGGGAGGCCGCTCTGGAAACACCATATATTTT.

The chain links TRBV30 to TRBJ1-6; D unresolved. Trimming stripped 0 bases from V and 0 bases from J, with 6 bases between. The CDR3 covers 15 residues. Germline V gene data show CDR1 as GTSNPN and CDR2 as SVGIG (reference sequence). CDR3 coding DNA: TGTGCCTGGAGTGTAACGGGCTCCTATAATTCACCCCTCCACTTT. Its protein is CAWSVTGSYNSPLHF.

V gene TRBV5-1 combines with J gene TRBJ2-5; TRBD2 matches 12 bases. CDR3 length: 16 amino acids. Trimming cost V 3 bases and J 4 bases; bases outside gene matches: 7. Germline V gene lookup returns CDR1 SGHRS and CDR2 YFSETQ. CDR3 in DNA: TGCGCCAGCAGCTCGACGACTAGCGGGAGTATAGAGACCCAGTACTTC. It encodes CASSSTTSGSIETQYF.

The chain couples TRBV27 to TRBJ1-6; 9 bases are shared with TRBD1. Trimming cost V 6 bases and J 10 bases; bases outside gene matches: 7. This CDR3 is built from 14 residues. Germline assignment: CDR1 MNHEY and CDR2 SMNVEV (reference sequence). The CDR3, as DNA: TGTGCCAGCAGACTGACAGGGGGAGGGTCACCCCTCCACTTT. This translates into CASRLTGGGSPLHF.

The rearrangement links TRBV9 to TRBJ2-5, with 7 bases lining up with TRBD2. The V segment lost 3 bases and the J segment 5 bases; nucleotides outside the gene matches: 13. CDR1 SGDLS and CDR2 YYNGEE come from the germline V gene. CDR3 length: 16 amino acids. CDR3 DNA sequence: TGTGCCAGCAGCGGCCAGGGCGCGGGAGCTGCGGAGACCCAGTACTTC. Translating gives CASSGQGAGAAETQYF.

The rearrangement uses TRBV30 and TRBJ1-2; D not certain. The V and J ends lost 6 bases and 2 bases respectively, with 10 bases between them. Germline-derived CDR1 and CDR2 are GTSNPN and SVGIG (reference sequence). CDR3 length: 12 amino acids. CDR3 region: CACQDANYGYTF. The DNA for the CDR3 is TGTGCCTGTCAAGACGCAAACTATGGCTACACCTTC. The complete variable domain, with remaining parts taken from reference TRBV30 and TRBJ1-2, reads SQTIHQWPATLVQPVGSPLSLECTVEGTSNPNLYWYRQAAGRGLQLLFYSVGIGQISSEVPQNLSASRPQDRQFILSSKKLLLSDSGFYLCACQDANYGYTFGSGTRLTVV.

The V and J genes are TRBV9 and TRBJ2-2; no clear D gene. This CDR3 region has 15 residues. Trimming removed 0 bases from V and 2 bases from J, with 8 bases in between. Germline-derived CDR1 and CDR2 are SGDLS and YYNGEE. CDR3 loop: CASSVVASNTGELFF. The CDR3 nucleotides read TGTGCCAGCAGCGTAGTGGCGTCCAACACCGGGGAGCTGTTTTTT.

The rearrangement links TRBV5-6 to TRBJ2-7, with TRBD1 identical over 8 bases. The length of the CDR3 is 13 residues. From germline, CDR1 is SGHDT and CDR2 YYEEEE. J gave up 7 bases and V 7 bases, and 10 bases lay outside the gene matches. In DNA form, the CDR3 reads TGTGCCAGCCTTCTGCAGGGGGCAGAAGAGCAGTACGTC. This encodes CASLLQGAEEQYV.

The chain is built from TRBV28 and TRBJ2-7; TRBD2 matches at 12 bases. Germline trimming cut 5 bases from V and 2 bases from J; bases unmatched to any gene: 1. Germline-derived CDR1 and CDR2 are MDHEN and SYDVKM. This CDR3 spans 14 amino acids. This CDR3 is CASSLAGGPYEQYF. The CDR3 DNA follows: TGTGCCAGCAGTCTAGCGGGGGGGCCCTACGAGCAGTACTTC.

V usage is TRBV7-8 and J usage is TRBJ2-1, with unresolved D. The CDR3 totals 16 residues. Deletions cut 1 base from V and 1 base from J, with 11 bases between. Germline V gives CDR1 SGHVS, CDR2 FQNEAQ. The CDR3 DNA reads TGTGCCAGCAGCTTAGAGGCGGTTTTGTCCTACAATGAGCAGTTCTTC. Amino acid sequence: CASSLEAVLSYNEQFF.

This chain uses TRBV5-1 with TRBJ2-3; 10 bases map to TRBD1. Per the germline V gene, CDR1 is SGHRS and CDR2 is YFSETQ. The CDR3 has 14 residues. V lost 6 bases and J lost 3; bases outside the gene matches: 4. CDR3 in amino acids: CASMGQGITDTQYF. CDR3 nucleotide sequence: TGCGCCAGCATGGGACAGGGGATAACAGATACGCAGTATTTT.

J is TRBJ1-2 and V is TRBV5-6, with D hard to call. The CDR3 is made up of 13 amino acids. V was trimmed by 0 bases and J by 2 bases, leaving 5 bases between them. The germline V gene has CDR1 SGHDT and CDR2 YYEEEE. The CDR3 nucleotides are TGTGCCAGCAGCTTGGGGGGAAACTATGGCTACACCTTC. This codes for CASSLGGNYGYTF.

This chain connects TRBV27 to TRBJ2-5; a weak D match, TRBD1 (6 bases). The germline V gene encodes CDR1 MNHEY and CDR2 SMNVEV (reference sequence). The CDR3 has 19 amino acids. The V gene lost 8 bases and the J gene lost 2 bases, with 30 bases spanning the gap. CDR3 bases: TGTGCCAGCTTCTCTACCCGTGCCAGGGGAAGAAGGCGACAAGAGACCCAGTACTTC. Translated, it gives CASFSTRARGRRRQETQYF.

The CDR3 sequence is CATSAVGETQYF. The CDR3 coding sequence is TGTGCCACCAGTGCTGTCGGGGAAACCCAGTACTTC. This sequence joins TRBV24-1 and TRBJ2-5, with D maybe TRBD2 (5 bases). There are 12 residues in the CDR3. V shed 5 bases and J shed 8 bases, with 11 bases lying between them. Germline CDR1 reads KGHDR; CDR2 reads SFDVKD.

The gene calls are TRBV27 and TRBJ2-3; the D gene is possibly TRBD2 (6 bases). The CDR3 totals 15 residues. The V gene's germline CDR1 is MNHEY and CDR2 SMNVEV (reference sequence). V was clipped by 5 bases and J by 0 bases, with 12 bases between them. The CDR3 coding sequence is TGTGCCAGCAGTCGAGTCCGGGGGAGCACAGATACGCAGTATTTT. Translating gives CASSRVRGSTDTQYF.

This clone occurred once. The gene calls are TRBV6-6 and TRBJ2-1; 10 nucleotides agree with TRBD1. Germline V gives CDR1 MNHNY, CDR2 SVGAGI (reference sequence). CDR3 length: 16 residues. The trim removed 5 bases at V and 2 bases at J, leaving 6 bases unmatched. CDR3 DNA sequence: TGTGCCAGCAGTACGGGGGGACAGGGGCCCTACAATGAGCAGTTCTTC. Protein product: CASSTGGQGPYNEQFF.

The CDR3 DNA is TGTGCCAGCAGTTTTGTGAGGGAGGGACAGCCCCAGCATTTT. As protein: CASSFVREGQPQHF. This sequence joins TRBV27 and TRBJ1-5; D gene uncertain. This CDR3 contains 14 residues. The V and J ends lost 3 bases and 7 bases respectively, with 13 bases between them. The germline CDR1 and CDR2 sequences are MNHEY and SMNVEV (reference sequence).

V gene TRBV18 combines with J gene TRBJ1-6; TRBD1 matches at 7 bases. CDR3 length equals 16 residues. V lost 3 bases to trimming and J lost 8 bases; unmatched junction nucleotides: 10. Germline V gene data show CDR1 as KGHSH and CDR2 as LQKENI. The CDR3 DNA follows: TGTGCCAGCTCACCTTTCTCGACAGGGAACCATTCACCCCTCCACTTT. This codes for CASSPFSTGNHSPLHF. Variable domain in full (rest from reference TRBV18 and TRBJ1-6): NAGVMQNPRHLVRRRGQEARLRCSPMKGHSHVYWYRQLPEEGLKFMVYLQKENIIDESGMPKERFSAEFPKEGPSILRIQQVVRGDSAAYFCASSPFSTGNHSPLHFGNGTRLTVT.

V usage is TRBV7-2 and J usage is TRBJ2-3; the D is unclear. V was pared by 4 bases and J by 1 base, with 9 bases between. CDR1 is SGHTA and CDR2 is FQGNSA in the germline V gene. The CDR3 is made up of 14 amino acids. DNA of the CDR3: TGTGCCAGCAGCTCCGGGCCCCGCACAGATACGCAGTATTTT. Translated, it gives CASSSGPRTDTQYF.

This rearrangement joins TRBV10-3 to TRBJ2-3; D uncertain. V lost 3 bases and J 2 bases, leaving 9 bases between the germline ends. The germline gives CDR1 ENHRY, CDR2 SYGVKD. The CDR3 sequence is 14 residues long. CDR3 coding DNA: TGTGCCATCAGTGAACTACAACCCACAGATACGCAGTATTTT. It is translated as CAISELQPTDTQYF.

The genes are TRBV7-3 and TRBJ2-3; 14 bases match TRBD2. The CDR3 spans 21 residues. CDR1 is SGHTA, CDR2 FQGTGA, per germline. V was clipped by 1 base and J by 5 bases; unmatched bases: 17. The DNA of the CDR3 is TGTGCCAGCAGCTTAAGTGGGTTTACCGGGACTAGCGGGAGCGGACGAGATACGCAGTATTTT. This encodes CASSLSGFTGTSGSGRDTQYF.

The CDR3 nucleotides read TGTGCCAGCAGCTTACAGGTTCGCACAGATACGCAGTATTTT. As protein: CASSLQVRTDTQYF. This chain links TRBV7-2 with TRBJ2-3, with unresolved D. This CDR3 contains 14 residues. V lost 2 bases, J lost 1 base, and 7 bases lay in between. CDR1 is SGHTA, CDR2 FQGNSA, per germline.